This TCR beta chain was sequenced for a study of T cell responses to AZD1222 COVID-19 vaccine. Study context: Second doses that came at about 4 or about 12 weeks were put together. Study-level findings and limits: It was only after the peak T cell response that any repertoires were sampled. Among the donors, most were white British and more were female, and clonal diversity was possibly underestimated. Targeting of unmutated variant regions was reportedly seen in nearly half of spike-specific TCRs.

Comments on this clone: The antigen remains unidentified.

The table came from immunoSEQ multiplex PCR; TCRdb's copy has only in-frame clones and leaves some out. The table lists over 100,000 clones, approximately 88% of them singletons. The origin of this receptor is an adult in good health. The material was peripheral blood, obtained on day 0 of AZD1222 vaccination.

CDR3 region: CASSLQGFGTEAFF. The CDR3 DNA sequence: TGTGCCAGCAGCCTACAGGGGTTCGGCACTGAAGCTTTCTTT. The rearrangement links TRBV6-2 or TRBV6-3 to TRBJ1-1; TRBD1 matches at 7 bases. CDR1 MNHEY and CDR2 SVGEGT come from the germline V gene. The V segment lost 6 bases and the J segment 4 bases; nucleotides outside the gene matches: 8. CDR3 length: 14 residues.